This record looks at one T cell receptor (beta chain) sequence and its context. This sample is drawn from a study of blood T cell repertoires in COVID-19. TCRdb's copy holds only in-frame clones and misses some; the assay was immunoSEQ multiplex PCR. The sample records about 220,000 clones, approximately 84% being singletons. This CDR3 has 14 amino acids. Trimming shortened V by 0 bases and J by 7 bases, and 12 bases separated the two germline ends. Germline CDR1 and CDR2: MNHEY and SVGAGI. V gene TRBV6-5 combines with J gene TRBJ1-2; no reliable D call. This TCR came from a man aged 40-49 years who had recovered from COVID-19. What was sequenced was PBMCs or T cells enriched from blood (not recorded which). The CDR3 region has the DNA TGTGCCAGCAGTTACTCGAGGTCCCTCGGTGGCTACACCTTC. This gives the protein CASSYSRSLGGYTF.